The clone carrying this TCR beta chain was counted between two and nine times. The CDR3 runs 16 residues. J lost 1 base, V lost 4 bases, and 5 bases had no gene match. The germline V gene encodes CDR1 LGHNA and CDR2 YNFKEQ. This sample stems from a study of CD8 T cells in ankylosing spondylitis. Each CDR3 protein gets one entry after TCRdb re-called the 5' RACE reads with MiXCR. The table has some 30,000 distinct CDR3 sequences, 14% seen once; the top ten hold 35% to 45%. The chain employs TRBV4-2 and TRBJ2-1; 9 bases agree with TRBD1. This clonotype was obtained from a male donor with ankylosing spondylitis or in good health (not recorded which). The specimen was blood. The CDR3 spells CASSPAGTGSYNEQFF. The CDR3 nucleotides are TGTGCCAGCAGCCCTGCCGGGACAGGGTCCTACAATGAGCAGTTCTTC.